What follows are 14 T cell receptor beta chains derived from one specimen sequenced in a study of blood T cell repertoires in COVID-19. Only in-frame clones appear in the TCRdb table, and some are missing; sequencing was by immunoSEQ multiplex PCR. The sample has about 180,000 clones; roughly 85% are singletons. The sequenced sample was peripheral blood. The receptors were sampled from a woman between 45 and 60 years old with COVID-19, enrolled during active disease.

The V gene is TRBV6-2 or TRBV6-3, the J gene TRBJ2-5; D perhaps matches TRBD2 (5 bases). The germline V gene encodes CDR1 MNHEY and CDR2 SVGEGT. V was cut by 0 bases and J by 4 bases, with 12 bases left in between. This CDR3 region has 15 residues. CDR3 protein: CASSYSGLDGETQYF. CDR3 nucleotides: TGTGCCAGCAGTTACTCCGGACTTGACGGAGAGACCCAGTACTTC.

In nucleotides, the CDR3 is TGTGCCTGGAGAGGGGGACAGATTGTCTACAATGAGCAGTTCTTC. Its protein product is CAWRGGQIVYNEQFF. This sequence joins TRBV30 and TRBJ2-1; 7 bases are shared with TRBD1. V lost 3 bases to trimming and J lost 3 bases; unmatched junction nucleotides: 8. The CDR3 is made up of 15 amino acids. Germline V gives CDR1 GTSNPN, CDR2 SVGIG (reference sequence).

The CDR3 protein is CAWSGANTEAFF. CDR3 coding DNA: TGTGCCTGGAGTGGCGCGAACACTGAAGCTTTCTTT. V usage is TRBV30 and J usage is TRBJ1-1, with no clear D. CDR1 is GTSNPN and CDR2 is SVGIG in the germline V gene (reference sequence). This CDR3 contains 12 residues. The ends were cut back, 1 base at V and 1 base at J, with 4 bases in the middle.

The chain combines TRBV27 with TRBJ1-1; unclear D gene. Germline values: CDR1 MNHEY, CDR2 SMNVEV (reference sequence). The CDR3 spans 14 residues. V lost 4 bases to trimming and J lost 4 bases, with 13 bases between them. The CDR3 region has the DNA TGTGCCAGCAGTTCCCCGGAGGTCGGCACTGAAGCTTTCTTT. Amino acids: CASSSPEVGTEAFF.

This clone was counted a few times. The V gene is TRBV2, the J gene TRBJ1-1; the D is unclear. The germline V gene has CDR1 SNHLY and CDR2 FYNNEI. Trimming shortened V by 6 bases and J by 0 bases, and 5 bases separated the two germline ends. This CDR3 contains 12 residues. CDR3 residues: CASRRMNTEAFF. CDR3 nucleotide sequence: TGTGCCAGCAGGCGGATGAACACTGAAGCTTTCTTT.

The table lists this clone with a count of one. J is TRBJ2-5 and V is TRBV10-3; D is uncertain. CDR3 length: 16 residues. Germline V gene lookup returns CDR1 ENHRY and CDR2 SYGVKD. V was trimmed by 2 bases and J by 1 base, leaving 14 bases between them. In DNA form, the CDR3 reads TGTGCCATCAGTGAGACAGAGACGCAACTCCAAGAGACCCAGTACTTC. Translation gives CAISETETQLQETQYF.

DNA of the CDR3: TGTGCCAGCAGCTTAGGAGGGAATAGCAATCAGCCCCAGCATTTT. Encoded protein: CASSLGGNSNQPQHF. The gene calls are TRBV11-2 and TRBJ1-5; D is unresolved. The germline V gene encodes CDR1 SGHAT and CDR2 FQNNGV. The CDR3 extends over 15 amino acids. V was cut by 1 base and J by 0 bases, with 7 bases left in between.

The genes are TRBV7-3 and TRBJ2-3; D perhaps matches TRBD1 (6 bases). This CDR3 has 15 amino acids. V lost 5 bases, J lost 3 bases, and 15 bases lay in between. CDR1 and CDR2 from the germline V gene are SGHTA and FQGTGA. Here the CDR3 DNA reads TGTGCCAGCAGCCGCCAGGGGAGTGGGACAGATACGCAGTATTTT. This codes for CASSRQGSGTDTQYF.

The chain employs TRBV5-4 and TRBJ2-3; D may be TRBD2 (6 bases). V lost 5 bases to trimming and J lost 0 bases, with 13 bases between them. The germline V gene encodes CDR1 SGHNT and CDR2 YYREEE (reference sequence). The CDR3 is made up of 15 amino acids. The CDR3 region is CASSFGGTSTDTQYF. DNA of the CDR3: TGTGCCAGCAGTTTTGGGGGGACTAGCACAGATACGCAGTATTTT.

The gene calls are TRBV30 and TRBJ2-7; 8 nucleotides align to TRBD1. Germline loops: CDR1 GTSNPN, CDR2 SVGIG (reference sequence). V trimming: 2 bases; J trimming: 4 bases; junction bases outside the gene matches: 4. The CDR3 has 13 residues. The CDR3 here is CAWSQGAGYEQYF. The DNA for the CDR3 is TGTGCCTGGAGTCAGGGGGCGGGGTACGAGCAGTACTTC.

The gene calls are TRBV18 and TRBJ2-7; D unclear. V lost 0 bases to trimming and J lost 6 bases, with 9 bases between them. Germline V gives CDR1 KGHSH, CDR2 LQKENI. The CDR3 is made up of 13 amino acids. The DNA for the CDR3 is TGTGCCAGCTCACCACCTGGGCTGGTCGAGCAGTACTTC. This gives the protein CASSPPGLVEQYF.

The chain combines TRBV7-2 with TRBJ2-3; possible D gene TRBD2, 6 bases. V shed 4 bases and J shed 8 bases, with 16 bases lying between them. CDR3 size: 14 residues. Germline loops: CDR1 SGHTA, CDR2 FQGNSA. The CDR3 nucleotides are TGTGCCAGCAGCTCCGGGACTTCGTCGCTTACGCAGTATTTT. Amino acids: CASSSGTSSLTQYF.

The chain has TRBV30 and TRBJ1-5, with unresolved D. CDR3 length equals 13 residues. V was pared by 0 bases and J by 0 bases, with 3 bases between. Per germline, CDR1 GTSNPN and CDR2 SVGIG (reference sequence). This CDR3 is CAWSVHSNQPQHF. CDR3 in DNA: TGTGCCTGGAGTGTACATAGCAATCAGCCCCAGCATTTT. Using reference TRBV30 and TRBJ1-5 for the parts outside the CDR3, the full variable domain is SQTIHQWPATLVQPVGSPLSLECTVEGTSNPNLYWYRQAAGRGLQLLFYSVGIGQISSEVPQNLSASRPQDRQFILSSKKLLLSDSGFYLCAWSVHSNQPQHFGDGTRLSIL.

This chain joins TRBV3-1 (or the pseudogene TRBV3-2) and TRBJ2-7; D is undetermined. The germline V gene encodes CDR1 LGHDT and CDR2 YNNKEL (reference sequence). This CDR3 spans 11 amino acids. V was pared by 1 base and J by 5 bases, with 3 bases between. The CDR3 is CASSQVDEQYF. As DNA, the CDR3 is TGTGCCAGCAGCCAAGTCGACGAGCAGTACTTC.